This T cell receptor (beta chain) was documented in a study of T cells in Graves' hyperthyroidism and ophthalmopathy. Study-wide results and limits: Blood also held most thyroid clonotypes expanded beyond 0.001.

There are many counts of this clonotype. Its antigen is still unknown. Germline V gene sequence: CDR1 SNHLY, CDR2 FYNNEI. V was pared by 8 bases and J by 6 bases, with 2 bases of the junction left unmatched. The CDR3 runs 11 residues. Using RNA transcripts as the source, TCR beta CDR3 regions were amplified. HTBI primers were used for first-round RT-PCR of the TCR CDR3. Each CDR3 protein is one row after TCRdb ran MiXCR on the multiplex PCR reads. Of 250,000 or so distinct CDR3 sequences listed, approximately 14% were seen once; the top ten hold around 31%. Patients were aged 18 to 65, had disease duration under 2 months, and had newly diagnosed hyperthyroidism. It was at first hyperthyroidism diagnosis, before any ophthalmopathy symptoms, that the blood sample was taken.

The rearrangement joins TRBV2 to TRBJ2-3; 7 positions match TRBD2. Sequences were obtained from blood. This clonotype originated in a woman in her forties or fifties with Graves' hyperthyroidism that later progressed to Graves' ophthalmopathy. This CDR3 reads CASGRADTQYF. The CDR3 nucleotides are TGTGCCAGCGGGAGGGCGGATACGCAGTATTTT.